This paragraph reports one TCR beta chain. As yet, its antigen is unknown. Original methodology: From ImmunoSEQ came sequences covering only the junction and carrying no quality scores, so filtering differed. The repertoire was sequenced with immunoSEQ multiplex PCR; TCRdb's copy has only in-frame clones and lacks some. V and J calls and clone size are copied from that table; D and trimming were computed from the DNA. This sample has some 2,000,000 clones; 90% to 97% occur once, and the top ten carry 0.1% to 0.15%. This record belongs to a study of shared clonotypes between healthy human individuals. Study-wide findings and caveats: Researchers sampled only blood; tissue repertoires likely differ.

The source is a man in his late teens or twenties in good health. The specimen was naive CD4+ T cells sorted from blood. The subset was: CD45RA+ positively selected.

CDR3: CASSEASAGRIAKNIQYF. The DNA for the CDR3 is TGTGCCAGCAGTGAAGCATCAGCGGGAAGAATAGCCAAAAACATTCAGTACTTC. This rearrangement joins TRBV6-1 to TRBJ2-4, with 7 positions matching TRBD2. The CDR3 is 18 residues long. Germline loops: CDR1 MNHNS, CDR2 SASEGT. The V gene end was trimmed by 0 bases and the J gene end by 0 bases; junction bases not matched to a gene: 8.